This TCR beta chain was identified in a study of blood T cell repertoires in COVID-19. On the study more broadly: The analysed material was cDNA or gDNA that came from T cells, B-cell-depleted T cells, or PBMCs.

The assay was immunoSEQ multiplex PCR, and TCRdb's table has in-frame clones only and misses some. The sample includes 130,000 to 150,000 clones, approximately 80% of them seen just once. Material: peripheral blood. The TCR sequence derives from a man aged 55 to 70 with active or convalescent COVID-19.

In DNA form, the CDR3 reads TGCGCCAGCAGCGACGGAGCGGGAGTGGTAAACATTCAGTACTTC. It yields the protein CASSDGAGVVNIQYF. The chain recombines TRBV5-1 with TRBJ2-4; 8 bases are shared with TRBD2. Trimming at V came to 4 bases and at J to 6 bases, leaving 9 bases not matched to a gene. CDR3 length: 15 amino acids. Germline lookup yields CDR1 SGHRS and CDR2 YFSETQ.